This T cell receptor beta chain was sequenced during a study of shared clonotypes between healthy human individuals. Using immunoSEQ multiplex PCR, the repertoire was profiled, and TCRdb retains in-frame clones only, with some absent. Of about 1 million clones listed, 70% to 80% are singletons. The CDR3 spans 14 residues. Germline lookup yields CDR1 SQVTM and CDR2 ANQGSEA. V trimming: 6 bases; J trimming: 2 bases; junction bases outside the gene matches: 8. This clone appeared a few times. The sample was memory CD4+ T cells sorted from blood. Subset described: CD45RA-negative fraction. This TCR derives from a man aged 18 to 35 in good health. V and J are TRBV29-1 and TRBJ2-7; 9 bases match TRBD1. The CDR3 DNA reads TGCAGCGTCCACACCGGGACAGGGACCTACGAGCAGTACTTC. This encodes CSVHTGTGTYEQYF.